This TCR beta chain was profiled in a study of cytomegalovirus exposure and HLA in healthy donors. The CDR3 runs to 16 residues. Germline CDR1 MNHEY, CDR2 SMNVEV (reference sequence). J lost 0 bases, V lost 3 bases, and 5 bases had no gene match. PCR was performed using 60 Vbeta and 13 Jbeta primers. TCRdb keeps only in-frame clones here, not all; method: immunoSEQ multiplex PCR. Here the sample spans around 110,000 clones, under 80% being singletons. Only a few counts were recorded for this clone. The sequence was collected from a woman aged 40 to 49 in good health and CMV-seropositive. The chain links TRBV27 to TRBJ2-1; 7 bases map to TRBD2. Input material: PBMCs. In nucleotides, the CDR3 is TGTGCCAGCAGTTTTAGCGGGTCGAGCTCCTACAATGAGCAGTTCTTC. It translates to CASSFSGSSSYNEQFF.